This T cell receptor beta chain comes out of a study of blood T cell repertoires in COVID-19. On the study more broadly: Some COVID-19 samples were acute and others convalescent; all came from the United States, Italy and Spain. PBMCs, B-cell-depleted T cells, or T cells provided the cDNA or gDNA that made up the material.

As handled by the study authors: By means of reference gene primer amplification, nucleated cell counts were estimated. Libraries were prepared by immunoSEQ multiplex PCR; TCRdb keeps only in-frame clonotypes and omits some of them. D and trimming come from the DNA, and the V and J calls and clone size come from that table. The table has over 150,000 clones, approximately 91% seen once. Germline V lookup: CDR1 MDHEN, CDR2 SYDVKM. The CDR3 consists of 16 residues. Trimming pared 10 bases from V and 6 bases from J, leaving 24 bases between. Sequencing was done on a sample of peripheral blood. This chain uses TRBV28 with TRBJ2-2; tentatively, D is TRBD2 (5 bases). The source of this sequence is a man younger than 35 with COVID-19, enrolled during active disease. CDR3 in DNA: TGTGCCACCACGAGCAGCGGAGCCGAGGTTTCCGGGGAGCTGTTTTTT. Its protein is CATTSSGAEVSGELFF. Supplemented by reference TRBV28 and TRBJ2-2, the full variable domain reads DVKVTQSSRYLVKRTGEKVFLECVQDMDHENMFWYRQDPGLGLRLIYFSYDVKMKEKGDIPEGYSVSREKKERFSLILESASTNQTSMYLCATTSSGAEVSGELFFGEGSRLTVL.